What follows are 14 T cell receptor beta chains derived from one specimen sequenced in a study of CD4+ T cells in melanoma. Some clones are missing from TCRdb's copy, which holds only in-frame ones; the method was immunoSEQ multiplex PCR. The table includes roughly 10,000 clones, roughly two thirds detected once. Input material: cells from a culture (not recorded whether cultured in vitro). All receptors come from a human donor with melanoma.

This clone was picked up one time. This chain uses TRBV10-2 with TRBJ2-3; D remains ambiguous. The CDR3 has 15 amino acids. V was trimmed by 6 bases and J by 0 bases, leaving 13 bases between them. CDR1 and CDR2 from the germline V gene are WSHSY and SAAADI. The CDR3: CASRGYGRSTDTQYF. CDR3 DNA: TGCGCCAGCAGGGGTTACGGTCGAAGCACAGATACGCAGTATTTT.

This clone was found a few times. The chain recombines TRBV11-2 with TRBJ2-7; TRBD1 aligns across 8 bases. This CDR3 is 15 amino acids long. The V gene's germline CDR1 is SGHAT and CDR2 FQNNGV. V was clipped by 2 bases and J by 6 bases; unmatched bases: 9. The CDR3 DNA reads TGTGCCAGCAGCTTATACAGGGGGAACTTTCCCGAGCAGTACTTC. Protein sequence: CASSLYRGNFPEQYF.

The chain uses TRBV29-1 and TRBJ2-1, with D uncertain. V dropped 5 bases and J dropped 9 bases, with 14 bases sitting between them. CDR1 SQVTM and CDR2 ANQGSEA come from the germline V gene. This CDR3 region has 12 residues. CDR3 region: CSVKARVAEQFF. The CDR3 DNA is TGCAGCGTTAAAGCACGCGTCGCTGAGCAGTTCTTC.

The gene calls are TRBV6-1 and TRBJ2-7; no clear D. Between the trimmed V and J ends, which lost 2 bases and 1 base, there was a span of 9 bases. The CDR3 length is 14 residues. Germline V gene sequence: CDR1 MNHNS, CDR2 SASEGT. CDR3 protein: CASSEWAVSYEQYF. CDR3 nucleotides: TGTGCCAGCAGTGAATGGGCAGTGTCCTACGAGCAGTACTTC.

This clone appeared a few times. The J gene is TRBJ1-1, the V gene TRBV11-2; 8 bases are shared with TRBD1. CDR3 size: 14 residues. CDR1 and CDR2 from the germline V gene are SGHAT and FQNNGV. J was trimmed by 6 bases and V by 3 bases; bases with no gene match: 6. The CDR3 region is CASSLDRAVPEAFF. The CDR3, as DNA: TGTGCCAGCAGCTTGGACAGGGCGGTTCCTGAAGCTTTCTTT.

V gene TRBV11-2 combines with J gene TRBJ1-2; D is uncertain. CDR1 and CDR2 (germline): SGHAT, FQNNGV. Trimming stripped 0 bases from V and 7 bases from J, with 9 bases between. The CDR3 contains 13 residues. The CDR3 DNA follows: TGTGCCAGCAGCTTAGATGGGGTCGGTGGCTACACCTTC. Translation gives CASSLDGVGGYTF.

This clone appeared a few times. J is TRBJ1-5 and V is TRBV19; 9 bases agree with TRBD1. The V and J ends lost 5 bases and 7 bases, in that order; junction bases with no gene match: 6. CDR3 size: 14 residues. Germline CDR1 is LNHDA and CDR2 is SQIVND (reference sequence). The CDR3 sequence is CASSVGTGRQPQHF. The DNA for the CDR3 is TGTGCCAGTAGTGTCGGGACAGGGAGACAGCCCCAGCATTTT.

The chain is built from TRBV11-2 and TRBJ1-4; weak D call: TRBD1 (6 bases). The CDR3 totals 14 residues. Germline V lookup: CDR1 SGHAT, CDR2 FQNNGV. The germline V and J ends were trimmed by 5 bases and 3 bases, with 10 bases remaining between them. CDR3 loop: CASSLGQPNEKLFF. The DNA of the CDR3 is TGTGCCAGCAGCCTGGGACAACCTAATGAAAAACTGTTTTTT.

The CDR3 DNA is TGTGCCAGCTCACCCTCGGACGGGACCAATGAGCAGTTCTTC. It yields the protein CASSPSDGTNEQFF. V is TRBV18 and J is TRBJ2-1, with D perhaps matching TRBD1 or TRBD2 (5 bases each). V was shortened by 3 bases and J by 6 bases, with 12 bases between the two germline ends. This CDR3 spans 14 amino acids. The germline CDR1 and CDR2 sequences are KGHSH and LQKENI.

The genes are TRBV5-1 and TRBJ1-2; 7 positions agree with TRBD1. The CDR3 runs to 13 residues. The germline gives CDR1 SGHRS, CDR2 YFSETQ. V trimming: 0 bases; J trimming: 5 bases; junction bases outside the gene matches: 1. In DNA, the CDR3 is TGCGCCAGCAGCTTGGCCAGGGGGTATGGCTACACCTTC. Its protein is CASSLARGYGYTF.

The chain joins TRBV5-1 to TRBJ1-4, with 9 bases lining up with TRBD1. CDR1 and CDR2 (germline): SGHRS, YFSETQ. Trimming at V came to 2 bases and at J to 7 bases, leaving 6 bases not matched to a gene. CDR3 length: 15 residues. The CDR3 region has the DNA TGCGCCAGCAGCTTCTCTGGGACAGGGAGTGAAAAACTGTTTTTT. Translating gives CASSFSGTGSEKLFF. The full variable domain, rest sourced from reference TRBV5-1 and TRBJ1-4, is KAGVTQTPRYLIKTRGQQVTLSCSPISGHRSVSWYQQTPGQGLQFLFEYFSETQRNKGNFPGRFSGRQFSNSRSEMNVSTLELGDSALYLCASSFSGTGSEKLFFGSGTQLSVL.

The CDR3 DNA sequence: TGTGCCAGCAGGAGGAAAGGGAAAGAGACCCAGTACTTC. This translates into CASRRKGKETQYF. The gene calls are TRBV28 and TRBJ2-5, with D unclear. V lost 6 bases and J lost 3, with 11 bases in between. Looked up from germline, CDR1 is MDHEN and CDR2 is SYDVKM. The CDR3 runs 13 residues.

This rearrangement joins TRBV14 to TRBJ1-4; TRBD1 is a possible D gene (6 bases). V lost 1 base to trimming and J lost 10 bases, with 22 bases between them. The length of the CDR3 is 17 residues. The V gene's germline CDR1 is SGHDN and CDR2 FVKESK. Here the CDR3 DNA reads TGTGCCAGCAGCCAAGGGGGGGAAGTCTGGGGGCGAAGAAAACTGTTTTTT. Translating gives CASSQGGEVWGRRKLFF. Variable domain in full (rest from reference TRBV14 and TRBJ1-4): EAGVTQFPSHSVIEKGQTVTLRCDPISGHDNLYWYRRVMGKEIKFLLHFVKESKQDESGMPNNRFLAERTGGTYSTLKVQPAELEDSGVYFCASSQGGEVWGRRKLFFGSGTQLSVL.

This sequence joins TRBV5-1 and TRBJ2-5; no clear D. The ends were cut back, 5 bases at V and 1 base at J, with 9 bases in the middle. Germline loops: CDR1 SGHRS, CDR2 YFSETQ. CDR3 length: 13 amino acids. CDR3 sequence reads: CASRMEPQETQYF. Here the CDR3 DNA reads TGCGCCAGCAGGATGGAGCCCCAAGAGACCCAGTACTTC.